Detailed here is one T cell receptor (beta chain). The antigen is unknown. Looked up from germline, CDR1 is SQVTM and CDR2 is ANQGSEA. The CDR3 has 12 residues. Phlebotomy per donor yielded a single 2.5 ml blood sample. The record originates from a study of monozygotic twins with inflammatory bowel disease. Overall study findings and caveats: Among IBD patients, fewer clonotypes were shared with others than among healthy twins, especially with disease activity. IBD-affected twins scored below their healthy co-twins in TCRbeta diversity (inverse Simpson).

A template switching step added UMIs, each with a 6-nucleotide sample barcode. TCRdb re-called the 5' RACE reads and shows each CDR3 protein once, DNA omitted. This listing includes approximately 400,000 distinct CDR3 sequences. Sequenced: blood. The chain has TRBV29-1 and TRBJ1-4; TCRdb names TRBD1, which stays unverified in the absence of DNA. The receptor's source is a human donor with ulcerative colitis or Crohn's disease, or a healthy co-twin of an affected twin (not recorded which). The CDR3 here is CSVVLGAEKLFF. Full variable domain (rest looked up from reference TRBV29-1 and TRBJ1-4): SAVISQKPSRDICQRGTSLTIQCQVDSQVTMMFWYRQQPGQSLTLIATANQGSEATYESGFVIDKFPISRPNLTFSTLTVSNMSPEDSSIYLCSVVLGAEKLFFGSGTQLSVL.